This T cell receptor (beta chain) derives from a study of Ad26.COV2.S vaccination and SARS-CoV-2 variants. Treatment of the sample: 15 to 20 received Ad26.COV2.S at low or high dose, single or two shots; about 5 received placebo; per-sample allocation not given. Day 63 after the first vaccine or placebo injection was the time point for sampling. The CDR3 has 15 amino acids. Germline V gene sequence: CDR1 MNHEY, CDR2 SVGAGI. V was clipped by 5 bases and J by 5 bases; unmatched bases: 9. General study findings and limits: Breadth measured for non-spike TCRs was similar across vaccine and placebo recipients.

Comments on this clone: Its antigen is unidentified.

TCRdb's copy holds only in-frame clones and misses some; the assay was immunoSEQ multiplex PCR. The profile shows over 400,000 clones, about nine tenths of them singletons. Sequences were derived from peripheral blood, sampled in a trial of Ad26.COV2.S vaccine versus placebo. The rearrangement links TRBV6-5 to TRBJ1-5; 7 bases fit TRBD1. This TCR was recovered from a person aged 18-65 years who received the Ad26.COV2.S COVID-19 vaccine or a placebo. The CDR3 DNA reads TGTGCCAGCAGTATCGGCCAAGGGGGCTATCAGCCCCAGCATTTT. Residues: CASSIGQGGYQPQHF.